The 17 T cell receptor beta chains presented below share a single source sample, sequenced in a study of identical twins. TCRdb re-analysed the 5' RACE reads in MiXCR, keeping a single row per CDR3 protein. This table has around 490,000 distinct CDR3 sequences, 12% to 15% appearing once. These data also formed part of another study, on yellow fever vaccine responses in identical twins.

Input material: CD4+ T cells sorted from blood. The receptor set was obtained from a woman aged 18-30 years in good health.

This clonotype was seen a handful of times. V usage is TRBV4-2 and J usage is TRBJ1-1; perhaps TRBD1 as D (5 bases). Germline V gene sequence: CDR1 LGHNA, CDR2 YNFKEQ. The CDR3 consists of 16 residues. V gave up 0 bases and J gave up 5 bases, with 16 bases separating them. Written as DNA, the CDR3 is TGTGCCAGCAGCCAAGATTGGGCGGGGACTAGGACTGAAGCTTTCTTT. Translating it yields CASSQDWAGTRTEAFF.

This clonotype occurred a few times. The chain carries TRBV6-5 and TRBJ1-6, with D hard to call. Germline loops: CDR1 MNHEY, CDR2 SVGAGI. The CDR3 totals 12 residues. Trimming shortened V by 5 bases and J by 6 bases, and 5 bases separated the two germline ends. DNA of the CDR3: TGTGCCAGCAGTCTCAGTAATTCACCCCTCCACTTT. This codes for CASSLSNSPLHF.

The V call is TRBV12-3 or TRBV12-4, the J call TRBJ2-1; D call uncertain. Trimming took off 1 base at V and 8 bases at J, with 6 bases between the two ends. There are 12 residues in the CDR3. CDR3 bases: TGTGCCAGCAGTTTAGGCGAGTATGAGCAGTTCTTC. This codes for CASSLGEYEQFF.

There are many counts of this clonotype. This chain connects TRBV5-1 to TRBJ2-5; D remains ambiguous. The CDR3 consists of 13 residues. V lost 3 bases to trimming and J lost 3 bases, with 9 bases between them. Per germline, CDR1 SGHRS and CDR2 YFSETQ. The CDR3 sequence: CASSWMVEETQYF. In DNA form, the CDR3 reads TGCGCCAGCAGCTGGATGGTAGAAGAGACCCAGTACTTC.

V and J are TRBV10-3 and TRBJ1-5; D unresolved. Trimming stripped 7 bases from V and 3 bases from J, with 13 bases between. This CDR3 has 14 amino acids. CDR1 and CDR2 (germline): ENHRY, SYGVKD. CDR3 coding DNA: TGTGCCATCAAGTCCGCCAGGACCAATCAGCCCCAGCATTTT. Residues: CAIKSARTNQPQHF.

The chain carries TRBV11-2 and TRBJ2-1; D not resolved. CDR1 and CDR2 from the germline V gene are SGHAT and FQNNGV. The CDR3 is 15 residues long. Trimming took off 5 bases at V and 6 bases at J, with 17 bases between the two ends. CDR3 amino acids: CASSPMVVNPNEQFF. CDR3 in DNA: TGTGCCAGCAGCCCCATGGTGGTCAATCCCAATGAGCAGTTCTTC. Drawing the rest from reference TRBV11-2 and TRBJ2-1, the complete variable domain is EAGVAQSPRYKIIEKRQSVAFWCNPISGHATLYWYQQILGQGPKLLIQFQNNGVVDDSQLPKDRFSAERLKGVDSTLKIQPAKLEDSAVYLCASSPMVVNPNEQFFGPGTRLTVL.

In this sample, this clonotype turned up a few times. This CDR3 reads CASSQARLAGAGSNEQFF. The CDR3 nucleotides read TGCGCCAGCAGCCAAGCAAGACTAGCGGGAGCCGGGAGTAATGAGCAGTTCTTC. V is TRBV4-1 and J is TRBJ2-1, with 12 bases matching TRBD2. The ends lost 1 base at V and 7 bases at J; junction bases unmatched: 11. Looked up from germline, CDR1 is MGHRA and CDR2 is YSYEKL. The CDR3 covers 18 residues.

As DNA, the CDR3 is TGCAGTGCTAAAGGTTACGAGCAGTACGTC. It is translated as CSAKGYEQYV. V usage is TRBV20-1 and J usage is TRBJ2-7, with D hard to call. Deletions cut 4 bases from V and 4 bases from J, with 5 bases between. The CDR3 length is 10 residues. The germline V gene encodes CDR1 DFQATT and CDR2 SNEGSKA (reference sequence).

The rearrangement uses TRBV12-3 or TRBV12-4 and TRBJ2-2; 9 bases line up with TRBD2. Trimming took 5 bases from V and 4 from J; bases not matched to a gene: 14. The CDR3 covers 18 residues. The CDR3 coding sequence is TGTGCCAGCAGTCTAGATAGGGGTAGCGGGAGTCCCACCGGGGAGCTGTTTTTT. Protein product: CASSLDRGSGSPTGELFF.

V usage is TRBV9 and J usage is TRBJ2-7, with a tentative D call TRBD1 (5 bases). Germline assignment: CDR1 SGDLS and CDR2 YYNGEE. The CDR3 is 14 residues long. V shed 0 bases and J shed 2 bases, with 9 bases lying between them. CDR3 bases: TGTGCCAGCAGCGTAGGTCCACAGGCCTACGAGCAGTACTTC. It encodes CASSVGPQAYEQYF.

This clonotype was found a few times. The chain couples TRBV28 to TRBJ2-1; TRBD1 matches at 8 bases. This CDR3 region has 13 residues. With 2 bases clipped from V and 9 bases from J, the junction kept 3 bases outside the gene matches. Germline V gives CDR1 MDHEN, CDR2 SYDVKM. CDR3 loop: CASSLLGTGEQFF. In DNA form, the CDR3 reads TGTGCCAGCAGTTTACTCGGGACAGGTGAGCAGTTCTTC.

This clonotype was observed a handful of times. The chain combines TRBV4-2 with TRBJ2-7, with TRBD1 identical over 9 bases. From germline, CDR1 is LGHNA and CDR2 YNFKEQ. V lost 5 bases and J lost 6; bases outside the gene matches: 23. This CDR3 comprises 19 residues. The CDR3: CASSAGLIGGQGYEGEQYF. The CDR3 nucleotides read TGTGCCAGCAGCGCCGGATTAATTGGGGGACAGGGATACGAGGGCGAGCAGTACTTC.

This chain uses TRBV11-2 with TRBJ2-1; maybe TRBD1 (6 bases). In germline, CDR1 is SGHAT, CDR2 FQNNGV. V was cut by 4 bases and J by 8 bases, with 18 bases left in between. The CDR3 is 15 amino acids. The CDR3 loop reads CASSSIRDKRDEQFF. For the CDR3, the DNA is TGTGCCAGCAGCTCTATCCGGGACAAGAGGGATGAGCAGTTCTTC.

V and J are TRBV11-3 and TRBJ2-1; TRBD2 matches at 8 bases. Germline V gene lookup returns CDR1 SGHNT and CDR2 YENEEA. CDR3 length: 16 amino acids. V lost 5 bases to trimming and J lost 9 bases; unmatched junction nucleotides: 15. The DNA of the CDR3 is TGTGCCAGCAGCAAAAAGGGTAGCGGGACCAAGGGTGAGCAGTTCTTC. Its translation: CASSKKGSGTKGEQFF.

The rearrangement uses TRBV24-1 and TRBJ2-3; 11 positions agree with TRBD1. The CDR3 totals 18 residues. The junction had 12 bases not matched to a gene; V was cut back by 4 bases and J by 4 bases. Germline V gene lookup returns CDR1 KGHDR and CDR2 SFDVKD. CDR3 sequence (DNA): TGTGCCACCAGTGAACCTGGACAGGGGGCGATTAGTTCAGATACGCAGTATTTT. Amino acids: CATSEPGQGAISSDTQYF.

The rearrangement joins TRBV6-5 to TRBJ2-3, with 9 positions matching TRBD2. This CDR3 has 15 amino acids. From germline, CDR1 is MNHEY and CDR2 SVGAGI. The trim removed 2 bases at V and 4 bases at J, leaving 4 bases unmatched. CDR3 in amino acids: CASSYGAGGPDTQYF. The CDR3 coding sequence is TGTGCCAGCAGTTACGGCGCGGGAGGGCCAGATACGCAGTATTTT.

There are a few counts of this clonotype. V gene TRBV7-2 combines with J gene TRBJ2-2; 8 positions agree with TRBD2. CDR1 and CDR2 from the germline V gene are SGHTA and FQGNSA. The CDR3 contains 16 residues. V was clipped by 2 bases and J by 7 bases; unmatched bases: 9. The CDR3 loop reads CASSLSPGGRGGELFF. The CDR3 DNA is TGTGCCAGCAGCTTATCCCCGGGGGGGCGAGGCGGGGAGCTGTTTTTT.